Shown below are 27 T cell receptor beta chains from a single sample sequenced in a study of molecular identifiers for immune sequencing clone quantification. A single record per CDR3 protein comes from TCRdb applying MiXCR to the PCR reads. The sample has some 100,000 distinct CDR3 sequences, roughly a third seen once. The sequencing sample was made of naive CD8+ T cells from blood, with Jurkat cell RNA spiked in. Subset here: FACS-sorted CD8+CD4-CCR7+CD45RA+ naive T cells. Receptor source: a human donor in good health. Some libraries in this study had Jurkat cell RNA spiked in.

This clonotype was detected a few times. The chain uses TRBV11-2 and TRBJ2-1; the D gene is possibly TRBD2 (5 bases). Germline loops: CDR1 SGHAT, CDR2 FQNNGV. The CDR3 has 17 amino acids. V lost 4 bases to trimming and J lost 0 bases, with 16 bases between them. CDR3 sequence: CASSSLGMESSYNEQFF. The CDR3 nucleotides read TGTGCCAGCAGCTCCCTCGGGATGGAGAGCTCCTACAATGAGCAGTTCTTC.

This clonotype was seen more than once but under ten times. The chain recombines TRBV3-1 with TRBJ2-7; D gene ambiguous. Germline V gene data show CDR1 as LGHDT and CDR2 as YNNKEL (reference sequence). Trimming stripped 3 bases from V and 3 bases from J, with 9 bases between. This CDR3 is built from 13 residues. CDR3 protein: CASSQALFYEQYF. The CDR3 DNA reads as TGTGCCAGCAGCCAGGCGCTATTCTACGAGCAGTACTTC.

The table lists this clonotype with many counts. In DNA form, the CDR3 reads TGTGCCAGCAGTCCAATCTCGGGGCCAGATACGCAGTATTTT. This encodes CASSPISGPDTQYF. J is TRBJ2-3 and V is TRBV28; D might be TRBD1 or TRBD2, each matching 5 bases. The germline V gene encodes CDR1 MDHEN and CDR2 SYDVKM. V lost 5 bases and J 4 bases, leaving 13 bases between the germline ends. This CDR3 region has 14 residues.

The chain has TRBV11-3 and TRBJ2-3; perhaps TRBD2 as D (6 bases). CDR3 size: 14 residues. Trimming took off 5 bases at V and 4 bases at J, with 13 bases between the two ends. The germline CDR1 and CDR2 sequences are SGHNT and YENEEA. The CDR3 is CASSSPEGSDTQYF. For the CDR3, the DNA is TGTGCCAGCAGCAGCCCGGAGGGGTCAGATACGCAGTATTTT.

The gene calls are TRBV4-3 and TRBJ2-7; no definite D call. Germline V gene lookup returns CDR1 LGHNA and CDR2 YSLEER. This CDR3 has 14 amino acids. V was trimmed by 4 bases and J by 3 bases, leaving 13 bases between them. This chain's CDR3 is CASSPTHGIYEQYF. Here the CDR3 DNA reads TGCGCCAGCAGCCCGACACACGGAATCTACGAGCAGTACTTC.

This clonotype appeared a few times. This rearrangement joins TRBV7-8 to TRBJ2-7, with unresolved D. Deletions cut 1 base from V and 11 bases from J, with 9 bases between. Germline assignment: CDR1 SGHVS and CDR2 FQNEAQ. The CDR3 loop spans 11 amino acids. The CDR3 DNA reads TGTGCCAGCAGCTTAGGGTCTGGCAAGTACTTC. Protein product: CASSLGSGKYF.

As regards this clonotype: The junction departs from germline at one end; a sequencing error may be responsible. This chain joins TRBV28 and TRBJ1-5, with a weak D call TRBD1 (6 bases). This CDR3 has 15 residues. The germline CDR1 and CDR2 sequences are MDHEN and SYDVKM. This CDR3 is CASRSRTVSFQPQQF. DNA of the CDR3: TGTGCCAGCAGATCCCGGACAGTTTCATTTCAGCCCCAGCAATTT.

This clonotype was found many times. CDR3 DNA sequence: TGTGCCATCTTCGACGGGACTGAAGCTTTCTTT. This sequence encodes CAIFDGTEAFF. The chain is built from TRBV3-1 and TRBJ1-1; the D is unclear. Germline V gene lookup returns CDR1 LGHDT and CDR2 YNNKEL (reference sequence). V was clipped by 10 bases and J by 5 bases, with 11 bases between them. The CDR3 loop spans 11 amino acids.

This clonotype was observed at least ten times. This CDR3 reads CASSGGALSNQPQHF. Here the CDR3 DNA reads TGTGCCAGCAGTGGCGGGGCCCTTAGCAATCAGCCCCAGCATTTT. V gene TRBV2 combines with J gene TRBJ1-5; perhaps TRBD1 as D (5 bases). CDR3 length equals 15 residues. Trimming pared 4 bases from V and 0 bases from J, leaving 10 bases between. From germline, CDR1 is SNHLY and CDR2 FYNNEI.

This clonotype was observed many times. CDR3 sequence: CSVAATSGANTGELFF. The CDR3 region has the DNA TGCAGCGTGGCCGCGACTAGCGGAGCGAACACCGGGGAGCTGTTTTTT. The V and J genes are TRBV29-1 and TRBJ2-2; 9 bases agree with TRBD2. V gave up 6 bases and J gave up 0 bases; unmatched junction bases: 8. Germline V gene data show CDR1 as SQVTM and CDR2 as ANQGSEA. This CDR3 spans 16 amino acids.

Remarks on this clonotype: A read error is possible here, since a much larger clone lies one base away. As the CDR3 is not closed by the conserved phenylalanine or tryptophan, this likely results from a read error. This chain connects TRBV28 to TRBJ2-2, with 7 bases matching TRBD1. The CDR3 totals 13 residues. The trim removed 6 bases at V and 7 bases at J, leaving 5 bases unmatched. In germline, CDR1 is MDHEN, CDR2 SYDVKM. As DNA, the CDR3 is TGTGCCAGCAGAAACGACAGGGACGGGGAGCTGTTTATT. It specifies CASRNDRDGELFI.

CDR3 sequence: CASSLLMPGPIVGNQPQHF. In nucleotides, the CDR3 is TGTGCCAGCAGTTTATTGATGCCAGGGCCCATAGTTGGCAATCAGCCCCAGCATTTT. The chain has TRBV28 and TRBJ1-5, with TRBD1 as a possible D gene (5 bases). The V gene's germline CDR1 is MDHEN and CDR2 SYDVKM. The CDR3 loop spans 19 amino acids. V was clipped by 1 base and J by 2 bases, with 21 bases between them. Full variable domain (outside the CDR3, taken from reference TRBV28 and TRBJ1-5): DVKVTQSSRYLVKRTGEKVFLECVQDMDHENMFWYRQDPGLGLRLIYFSYDVKMKEKGDIPEGYSVSREKKERFSLILESASTNQTSMYLCASSLLMPGPIVGNQPQHFGDGTRLSIL.

This clonotype was recorded at least ten times. The chain has TRBV27 and TRBJ1-5; D is unclear. V dropped 6 bases and J dropped 1 base, with 7 bases sitting between them. CDR3 length equals 13 residues. CDR1 and CDR2 from the germline V gene are MNHEY and SMNVEV (reference sequence). The CDR3 sequence: CASSLGSNQPQHF. The CDR3 nucleotides are TGTGCCAGCAGCTTGGGCAGCAATCAGCCCCAGCATTTT.

Details on this clonotype: Since a much larger clone is just one base distant, this may be a read error. The chain uses TRBV10-3 and TRBJ2-3; 12 bases agree with TRBD2. Germline CDR1 and CDR2: ENHRY and SYGVKD. CDR3 length: 16 amino acids. CDR3 protein: CATSELAGGRTDTQYF. CDR3 in DNA: TGTGCCACCAGTGAACTAGCGGGAGGAAGGACAGATACGCAGTATTTT.

This clonotype was seen many times. The chain uses TRBV28 and TRBJ1-1; 7 bases are shared with TRBD1. The CDR3 consists of 15 residues. Per germline, CDR1 MDHEN and CDR2 SYDVKM. V shed 2 bases and J 5 bases; nucleotides not matched to a gene: 8. This CDR3 is CASSLRGRKMTEAFF. The CDR3 bases are TGTGCCAGCAGTTTAAGGGGGCGAAAGATGACTGAAGCTTTCTTT.

Note on this clonotype: A single base separates this from a much larger clone, so it may be a read error. This rearrangement joins TRBV28 to TRBJ2-2, with a weak D call TRBD2 (5 bases). Germline lookup yields CDR1 MDHEN and CDR2 SYDVKM. The CDR3 spans 15 residues. CDR3 in amino acids: CASSLGKGNTGELYF. CDR3 coding DNA: TGTGCCAGCAGTTTAGGAAAAGGGAACACCGGGGAGCTGTATTTT.

The V gene is TRBV11-2, the J gene TRBJ2-7; 8 bases align to TRBD1. The J segment lost 7 bases and the V segment lost 0 bases, leaving 8 bases of the junction unmatched. The length of the CDR3 is 15 residues. The V gene's germline CDR1 is SGHAT and CDR2 FQNNGV. CDR3 sequence reads: CASSLDQSRGHEQYF. CDR3 sequence (DNA): TGTGCCAGCAGCTTAGATCAGTCCAGGGGGCATGAGCAGTACTTC.

This clonotype was detected ten times or more. CDR3 sequence (DNA): TGTGCCAGCAGTTACTCGATAGGCGACGGGGTGTCCGAGCAGTACTTC. It specifies CASSYSIGDGVSEQYF. The V call is TRBV6-2 or TRBV6-3, the J call TRBJ2-7, with D possibly matching TRBD2 (5 bases). This CDR3 is 16 amino acids long. Germline V gene sequence: CDR1 MNHEY, CDR2 SVGEGT. With 0 bases removed from V and 6 bases from J, the gap between germline ends came to 18 bases.

The rearrangement joins TRBV7-8 to TRBJ2-7; D is uncertain. Looked up from germline, CDR1 is SGHVS and CDR2 is FQNEAQ. This CDR3 contains 13 residues. V gave up 4 bases and J gave up 3 bases, with 10 bases separating them. The CDR3 here is CASSYSQVYEQYF. CDR3 coding DNA: TGTGCCAGCAGCTATTCGCAGGTCTACGAGCAGTACTTC.

This sequence joins TRBV9 and TRBJ2-3; TRBD2 might be the D (5 bases). CDR1 SGDLS and CDR2 YYNGEE come from the germline V gene. CDR3 length: 15 residues. V was clipped by 3 bases and J by 0 bases, with 11 bases between them. The CDR3 loop is CASSGKEGSTDTQYF. Written as DNA, the CDR3 is TGTGCCAGCAGCGGAAAAGAGGGAAGCACAGATACGCAGTATTTT.

This sequence joins TRBV7-2 and TRBJ2-7; perhaps TRBD2 as D (6 bases). Trimming removed 1 base from V and 3 bases from J, with 10 bases in between. Germline-derived CDR1 and CDR2 are SGHTA and FQGNSA. The CDR3 extends over 14 amino acids. Here the CDR3 DNA reads TGTGCCAGCAGCTTAGACTTGGGAGGCTACGAGCAGTACTTC. It translates to CASSLDLGGYEQYF.

Comments on this clonotype: No conserved phenylalanine or tryptophan is present at the end of the CDR3, so a read error is the likely explanation. V is TRBV4-3 and J is TRBJ2-7; either TRBD1 or TRBD2 may supply D (5 bases each). The CDR3 is 14 amino acids. Trimming pared 5 bases from V and 5 bases from J, leaving 16 bases between. The V gene's germline CDR1 is LGHNA and CDR2 YSLEER. The CDR3 DNA reads as TGCGCCAGCAGCTTCGGGGACGGGTCCCACGAGCAGTACTCC. It is translated as CASSFGDGSHEQYS.

This clonotype was counted ten times or more. V is TRBV2 and J is TRBJ2-6; D remains unclear. This CDR3 is 14 amino acids long. CDR1 and CDR2 from the germline V gene are SNHLY and FYNNEI. Trimming stripped 2 bases from V and 0 bases from J, with 2 bases between. For the CDR3, the DNA is TGTGCCAGCAGTGAATACTCTGGGGCCAACGTCCTGACTTTC. It encodes CASSEYSGANVLTF.

The rearrangement links TRBV28 to TRBJ2-1; 9 bases match TRBD2. With 8 bases clipped from V and 4 bases from J, the junction kept 15 bases outside the gene matches. The CDR3 consists of 17 residues. CDR1 and CDR2 from the germline V gene are MDHEN and SYDVKM. CDR3 region: CASSSSTSGFVYNEQFF. DNA of the CDR3: TGTGCCAGCTCCTCTTCCACTAGCGGGTTTGTTTACAATGAGCAGTTCTTC.

CDR3 sequence: CASSSTWTSGRTDEQYF. DNA for the CDR3: TGTGCCAGCAGCTCAACCTGGACTAGCGGGAGAACCGACGAGCAGTACTTC. The chain combines TRBV7-2 with TRBJ2-7; 13 bases line up with TRBD2. Per germline, CDR1 SGHTA and CDR2 FQGNSA. This CDR3 is 17 amino acids long. V lost 4 bases, J lost 5 bases, and 11 bases stayed unmatched.

With regard to this clonotype: Being one base from a much bigger clone, this may be a read error. The J gene is TRBJ2-3, the V gene TRBV6-5; no reliable D call. The germline V gene has CDR1 MNHEY and CDR2 SVGAGI. With 0 bases removed from V and 5 bases from J, the gap between germline ends came to 6 bases. This CDR3 has 13 amino acids. The CDR3 loop is CASSYSDLDTQYF. The CDR3 region has the DNA TGTGCCAGCAGTTACTCCGATTTAGATACGCAGTATTTT.

The V call is TRBV19, the J call TRBJ2-7; D is unresolved. This CDR3 comprises 12 residues. Germline lookup yields CDR1 LNHDA and CDR2 SQIVND (reference sequence). The ends were cut back, 3 bases at V and 4 bases at J, with 7 bases in the middle. CDR3 sequence reads: CASSMAGYEQYF. The CDR3 nucleotides are TGTGCCAGTAGTATGGCAGGATACGAGCAGTACTTC.